Presented here are 3 T cell receptor beta chains from one specimen sequenced in a study of blood T cell repertoires in COVID-19. Some clones are missing from TCRdb's copy, which holds only in-frame ones; the method was immunoSEQ multiplex PCR. The table shows about 190,000 clones, with around 84% occurring only once. The sequenced sample consisted of peripheral blood. The source is a human donor in a cohort sampled during active COVID-19.

The chain joins TRBV6-6 to TRBJ2-7; D is possibly TRBD2 (6 bases). Trimming removed 0 bases from V and 4 bases from J, with 10 bases in between. Germline assignment: CDR1 MNHNY and CDR2 SVGAGI (reference sequence). CDR3 length equals 14 residues. The CDR3 DNA follows: TGTGCCAGCAGTTACTCGGGGGGAGAATACGAGCAGTACTTC. This translates into CASSYSGGEYEQYF.

The V call is TRBV6-4, the J call TRBJ1-1; 7 positions agree with TRBD1. Germline-derived CDR1 and CDR2 are MRHNA and SNTAGT. V lost 6 bases to trimming and J lost 5 bases; unmatched junction nucleotides: 9. The length of the CDR3 is 14 residues. The CDR3 here is CASRTSDRATEAFF. CDR3 coding DNA: TGTGCCAGCAGAACGTCCGACAGGGCTACTGAAGCTTTCTTT.

This clone showed up just once. The gene calls are TRBV2 and TRBJ1-5, with D possibly being TRBD1 (5 bases). The CDR3 is 13 residues long. Deletions cut 4 bases from V and 11 bases from J, with 15 bases between. Germline-derived CDR1 and CDR2 are SNHLY and FYNNEI. Here the CDR3 reads CASSAVIGGAQHF. CDR3 coding DNA: TGTGCCAGCAGTGCCGTAATCGGGGGGGCCCAGCATTTT.